These 5 T cell receptor beta chains were sequenced from one sample in a study of OX40 agonist ivuxolimab in advanced cancers. Method: immunoSEQ multiplex PCR; TCRdb's copy keeps in-frame clones and lacks some. Among about 61,000 clones listed, approximately 90% were seen once. Specimen: CD4+ or CD8+ T cells sorted from blood, collected in a trial of the OX40 agonist ivuxolimab. The receptors stem from an adult with an advanced solid tumor such as melanoma, head and neck, liver or kidney cancer.

V gene TRBV4-2 combines with J gene TRBJ2-1; D might be TRBD1 (6 bases). Germline lookup yields CDR1 LGHNA and CDR2 YNFKEQ. V lost 0 bases and J 8 bases, leaving 17 bases between the germline ends. The CDR3 is made up of 16 amino acids. CDR3 DNA: TGTGCCAGCAGCCAAGATGAGGCAGGGGTCGGCGATGAGCAGTTCTTC. Translating it yields CASSQDEAGVGDEQFF.

CDR3 sequence: CSVERAEINDYGYTF. The CDR3, as DNA: TGCAGCGTTGAAAGGGCGGAGATAAATGACTATGGCTACACCTTC. This chain links TRBV29-1 with TRBJ1-2; D not certain. Germline values: CDR1 SQVTM, CDR2 ANQGSEA. CDR3 size: 15 residues. Trimming removed 2 bases from V and 3 bases from J, with 16 bases in between.

The genes are TRBV2 and TRBJ2-1; 9 bases line up with TRBD1. The V gene end was trimmed by 6 bases and the J gene end by 7 bases; junction bases not matched to a gene: 7. The CDR3 sequence is 14 residues long. The V gene's germline CDR1 is SNHLY and CDR2 FYNNEI. The CDR3 region has the DNA TGTGCCAGCAGAAGGACAGGGGTCAATAATGAGCAGTTCTTC. It encodes CASRRTGVNNEQFF.

V and J are TRBV6-1 and TRBJ2-3; TRBD1 aligns across 7 bases. This CDR3 has 15 residues. Germline CDR1 is MNHNS and CDR2 is SASEGT. The V gene end was trimmed by 6 bases and the J gene end by 4 bases; junction bases not matched to a gene: 10. Written as DNA, the CDR3 is TGTGCCAGCAGACGACCCGGGACAGAATCAGATACGCAGTATTTT. Translation gives CASRRPGTESDTQYF.

This chain uses TRBV4-1 with TRBJ2-7; tentative D call: TRBD1 (5 bases). V was shortened by 0 bases and J by 5 bases, with 14 bases between the two germline ends. The CDR3 covers 15 residues. CDR1 is MGHRA, CDR2 YSYEKL, per germline. The CDR3 loop reads CASSQDWGRRNEQYF. CDR3 sequence (DNA): TGCGCCAGCAGCCAAGATTGGGGCAGGCGAAACGAGCAGTACTTC.